One TCR beta chain is described in this entry. The junction had 19 bases not matched to a gene; V was cut back by 1 base and J by 0 bases. There are 21 residues in the CDR3. Germline V lookup: CDR1 SGDLS, CDR2 YYNGEE. This record comes from a study of T cell changes during pregnancy in multiple sclerosis. Sequencing was performed with immunoSEQ multiplex PCR; in TCRdb, only in-frame clones are kept and a portion is missing. The sample holds roughly 89,000 clones; approximately 93% are singletons and the top ten take about 1.7%. The V call is TRBV9, the J call TRBJ2-1; TRBD1 matches at 7 bases. The sequence was collected from a female donor in good health, enrolled as a control in a pregnancy study. The sample was peripheral blood, taken after pregnancy. The CDR3 nucleotides are TGTGCCAGCAGCGTATCGAGGGGAGACAGAAGGGGGCCCAGCTCCTACAATGAGCAGTTCTTC. Its translation: CASSVSRGDRRGPSSYNEQFF.